The clone carrying this TCR beta chain was observed once. Antigen specificity is unknown. Built from TCR beta cDNA, the libraries had unique molecular identifiers in them. TCRdb recomputed calls from the PCR reads with MiXCR, one row per CDR3 protein. In the table there are roughly 730,000 distinct CDR3 sequences, just under 30% of which are singletons. The sample is drawn from a study of post-analysis software for immune sequencing data. For the study at large: The study covered relapsing-remitting, secondary progressive and progressive-relapsing courses of multiple sclerosis. Study-level results: Controls significantly exceeded multiple sclerosis patients in normalized Chao1 diversity. Same-batch preparations were strongly co-clustered by F measure. TRBV5-6, TRBV5-1 and TRBV20-1 belonged to a set of roughly 5 TRBV segments that were more frequent in patients than controls.

The V end was cut by 3 bases, the J end by 6 bases, with 12 bases between. This CDR3 contains 14 residues. The V and J genes are TRBV12-3 or TRBV12-4 and TRBJ1-5; perhaps TRBD1 as D (5 bases). The source of this sequence is a girl aged 10 to 17 with multiple sclerosis. Material: blood. DNA of the CDR3: TGTGCCAGCAGTTTCGGGGGAGGCGGTCAGCCCCAGCATTTT. Amino acids: CASSFGGGGQPQHF.